This T cell receptor (beta chain) was captured in a study of cytomegalovirus exposure and HLA in healthy donors. Study-level findings and limits: In an earlier analysis, most TCR beta V segments were productive about 87% or about 30% of the time.

About this clone: Antigen specificity is unknown.

PCR amplification relied on 60 Vbeta primers (plus 13 Jbeta primers). TCRdb's table, derived via immunoSEQ multiplex PCR, lists solely in-frame clones and lacks some. The sample yields some 190,000 clones, over 80% seen once. The sequencing sample was made of PBMCs. This TCR came from a boy aged 2 to 10 in good health and CMV-seronegative.

The CDR3 DNA sequence: TGTGCCAGTAACCCCTCAAGGACAGCGTATGGCTACACCTTC. Translated, it gives CASNPSRTAYGYTF. This sequence joins TRBV19 and TRBJ1-2, with D maybe TRBD1 (6 bases). CDR1 and CDR2 from the germline V gene are LNHDA and SQIVND (reference sequence). V lost 7 bases to trimming and J lost 5 bases, with 17 bases between them. The CDR3 consists of 14 residues.